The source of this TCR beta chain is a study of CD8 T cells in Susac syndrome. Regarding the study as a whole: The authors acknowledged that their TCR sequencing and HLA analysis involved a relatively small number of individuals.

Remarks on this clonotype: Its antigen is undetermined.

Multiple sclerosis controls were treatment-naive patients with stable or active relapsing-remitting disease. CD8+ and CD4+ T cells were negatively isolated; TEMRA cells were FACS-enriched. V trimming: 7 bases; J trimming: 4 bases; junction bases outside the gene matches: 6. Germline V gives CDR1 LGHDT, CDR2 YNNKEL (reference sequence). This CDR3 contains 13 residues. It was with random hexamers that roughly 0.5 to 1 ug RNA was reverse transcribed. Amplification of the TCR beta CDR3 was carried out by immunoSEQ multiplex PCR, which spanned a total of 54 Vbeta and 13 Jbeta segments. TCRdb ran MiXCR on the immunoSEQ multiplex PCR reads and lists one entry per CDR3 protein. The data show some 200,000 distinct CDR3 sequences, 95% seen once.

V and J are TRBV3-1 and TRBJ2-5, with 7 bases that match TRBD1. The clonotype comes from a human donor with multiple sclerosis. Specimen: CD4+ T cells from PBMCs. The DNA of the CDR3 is TGTGCCAGCAATCAAGGGGGCTCAGAGACCCAGTACTTC. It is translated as CASNQGGSETQYF.